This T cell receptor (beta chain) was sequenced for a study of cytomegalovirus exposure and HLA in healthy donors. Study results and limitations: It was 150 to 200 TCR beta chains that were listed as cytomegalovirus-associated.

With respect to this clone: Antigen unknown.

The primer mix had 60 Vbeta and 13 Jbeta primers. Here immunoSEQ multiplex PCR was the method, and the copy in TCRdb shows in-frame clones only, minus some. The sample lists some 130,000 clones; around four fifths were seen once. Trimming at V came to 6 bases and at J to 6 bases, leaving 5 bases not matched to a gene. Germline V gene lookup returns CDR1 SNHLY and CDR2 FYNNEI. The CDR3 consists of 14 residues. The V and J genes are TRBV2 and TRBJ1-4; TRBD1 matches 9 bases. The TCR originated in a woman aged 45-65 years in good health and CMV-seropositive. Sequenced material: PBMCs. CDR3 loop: CASRGRDRDEKLFF. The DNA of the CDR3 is TGTGCCAGCAGAGGCCGGGACAGGGATGAAAAACTGTTTTTT.